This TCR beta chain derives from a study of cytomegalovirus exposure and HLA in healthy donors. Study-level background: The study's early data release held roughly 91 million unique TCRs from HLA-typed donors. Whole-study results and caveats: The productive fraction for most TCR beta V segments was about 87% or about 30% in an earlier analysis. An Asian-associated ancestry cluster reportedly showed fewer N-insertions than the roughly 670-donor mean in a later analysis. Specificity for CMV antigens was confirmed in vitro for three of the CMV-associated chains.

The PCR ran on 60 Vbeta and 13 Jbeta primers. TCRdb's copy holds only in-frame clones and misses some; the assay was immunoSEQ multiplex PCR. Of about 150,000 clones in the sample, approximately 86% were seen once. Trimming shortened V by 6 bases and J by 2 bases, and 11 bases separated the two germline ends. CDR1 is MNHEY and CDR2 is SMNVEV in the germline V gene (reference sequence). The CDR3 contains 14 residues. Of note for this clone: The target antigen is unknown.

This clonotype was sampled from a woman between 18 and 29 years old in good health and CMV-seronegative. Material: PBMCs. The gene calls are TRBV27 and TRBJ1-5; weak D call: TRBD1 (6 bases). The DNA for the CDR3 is TGTGCCAGCAGCCCCCGACAGGGCAATCAGCCCCAGCATTTT. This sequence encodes CASSPRQGNQPQHF.